This record concerns one T cell receptor (beta chain) sequence. The data originate from a study of blood T cell repertoires in COVID-19. Study-wide context: Sources were T cells, B-cell-depleted T cells, or PBMCs; the material itself was cDNA or gDNA.

Looked up from germline, CDR1 is MNHNS and CDR2 is SASEGT. The trim removed 3 bases at V and 6 bases at J, leaving 8 bases unmatched. The CDR3 is 15 residues long. Data came from immunoSEQ multiplex PCR; TCRdb stores just in-frame clones and leaves some out. The data contain fewer than 350,000 clones, around 90% of them singletons. The sequence derives from an older woman with COVID-19, enrolled during active disease. V is TRBV6-1 and J is TRBJ1-3; TRBD1 aligns across 7 bases. The sequencing sample was made of peripheral blood. This chain's CDR3 is CASSEFRTGTNTIYF. The CDR3 DNA is TGTGCCAGCAGTGAGTTTCGGACAGGAACAAACACCATATATTTT.